The entry below gives a single TCR beta chain sequence along with its context. The antigen remains undetermined. This sample is part of a study of blood T cells in healthy people across ages. This CDR3 has 14 amino acids. Germline V lookup: CDR1 LGHDT, CDR2 YNNKEL (reference sequence). V was cut by 4 bases and J by 10 bases, with 14 bases left in between. The use of a sample-barcoded 5' primer and a J-beta primer mix characterized a second PCR of roughly 7 to 11 cycles. Via MiXCR, TCRdb re-called the 5' RACE reads, giving one row per CDR3 protein. This table holds hundreds of thousands of distinct CDR3 sequences, about 27% found once. Study findings and constraints: The study regarded diversity estimates from one million T cells as underestimates. Relative to aged donors, long-lived donors carried more naive CD4+ cells and displayed higher diversity.

A further study also used this sample, focusing on T cells of mothers and their children.

This TCR was sampled from a boy aged 2 to 10 in good health. What was sequenced was blood. This chain links TRBV3-1 with TRBJ1-6, with D uncertain. The CDR3 sequence: CASSPDMFGSPLHF. The CDR3 nucleotides are TGTGCCAGCAGCCCAGACATGTTCGGGTCACCCCTCCACTTT.